Each of the 5 T cell receptor beta chains below was sequenced from the same sample in a study of control samples from healthy donors and cancer patients (dated by TCRdb to 2020 to 2021). Library method: the immunoSEQ multiplex PCR assay. Imported from immuneACCESS, the table was reduced by TCRdb to in-frame sequences with V and J called. These copies leave out some clones; in studies compared against another copy, an unresolved V gene accounts for under half, and the cause of the remainder is not known. This sample holds around 81,000 clones; over 85% were observed only once. Approximately 1.5% of the sample is in the top ten clones. Sequenced material: blood. The receptors derive from a woman in her twenties or thirties in good health.

The genes are TRBV28 and TRBJ2-5; possible D gene TRBD1, 7 bases. V lost 3 bases to trimming and J lost 5 bases, with 13 bases between them. Germline CDR1 and CDR2: MDHEN and SYDVKM. The CDR3 extends over 14 amino acids. CDR3 sequence: CASSLEGAVETQYF. Written as DNA, the CDR3 is TGTGCCAGCAGTTTGGAGGGGGCCGTGGAGACCCAGTACTTC.

This clone showed up just once. V gene TRBV9 combines with J gene TRBJ2-7; the D is unclear. Trimming stripped 0 bases from V and 5 bases from J, with 12 bases between. This CDR3 comprises 14 residues. In germline, CDR1 is SGDLS, CDR2 YYNGEE. As DNA, the CDR3 is TGTGCCAGCAGCGTAGGCGTACCGCCCAACGAGCAGTACTTC. This gives the protein CASSVGVPPNEQYF.

In nucleotides, the CDR3 is TGTGCCAGCAGCCCCGGACAGGGAGGAGATACGCAGTATTTT. Amino acid sequence: CASSPGQGGDTQYF. The chain joins TRBV14 to TRBJ2-3; the match to TRBD1 covers 8 bases. Germline values: CDR1 SGHDN, CDR2 FVKESK. This CDR3 is built from 14 residues. V was pared by 4 bases and J by 5 bases, with 5 bases of the junction left unmatched.

This chain joins TRBV30 and TRBJ1-5; D gene ambiguous. Per germline, CDR1 GTSNPN and CDR2 SVGIG (reference sequence). V gave up 3 bases and J gave up 0 bases, with 6 bases separating them. This CDR3 contains 13 residues. The chain's CDR3 is CAWSPDSNQPQHF. The CDR3 DNA is TGTGCCTGGAGCCCAGATAGCAATCAGCCCCAGCATTTT.

The chain employs TRBV24-1 and TRBJ2-1, with a weak D call TRBD2 (5 bases). Per the germline V gene, CDR1 is KGHDR and CDR2 is SFDVKD. This CDR3 is 15 amino acids long. Trimming cost V 5 bases and J 0 bases, with 10 bases left between them. CDR3 DNA sequence: TGTGCCACCAGTGGTAGCGCGAACTCCTACAATGAGCAGTTCTTC. Its protein is CATSGSANSYNEQFF.